The clone carrying this T cell receptor beta chain was recorded a few times. V dropped 2 bases and J dropped 3; count of bases not matched to a gene: 2. Germline assignment: CDR1 WNHNN and CDR2 SYGVQD (reference sequence). The CDR3 is made up of 15 amino acids. This specimen comes from a study of human T cells and chemical hapten exposure. The sample's time point: patch test 3, about 24 weeks after DPC sensitization. Treatment denoted: therapeutic diphenylcyclopropenone sensitization with weekly scalp DPC. TCRdb processed the RACE reads anew with MiXCR; each CDR3 protein has one entry. The sample contains tens of thousands of distinct CDR3 sequences, approximately 11% of which appear only once.

This chain joins TRBV10-1 and TRBJ1-2, with 11 bases that match TRBD1. This sequence was found in a woman in her 30s with alopecia areata. Some clones in this sample may be carry-over from other donors' samples. Sequencing was performed on whole blood, taken in connection with sensitization to the hapten diphenylcyclopropenone (DPC). This CDR3 reads CASSERTGGDYGYTF. In DNA, the CDR3 is TGCGCCAGCAGTGAGCGGACAGGGGGCGACTATGGCTACACCTTC.